One and the same sample provided the 15 T cell receptor beta chains below, sequenced in a study of blood T cells in healthy people across ages. Together with a sample-barcoded 5' primer, a J-beta primer mix was included in a second PCR lasting roughly 6 to 12 cycles. A single record per CDR3 protein comes from TCRdb applying MiXCR to the 5' RACE reads. The table includes approximately 780,000 distinct CDR3 sequences, roughly 24% detected once. This sample also appeared in a second study, on T cells of mothers and their children.

Sequencing input: blood. The receptors stem from a boy aged 5-17 years in good health.

A single count supports this clonotype. V and J are TRBV20-1 and TRBJ1-2; D may be TRBD1 (6 bases). The CDR3 loop spans 13 amino acids. The V gene lost 3 bases and the J gene lost 5 bases, with 13 bases spanning the gap. Per germline, CDR1 DFQATT and CDR2 SNEGSKA (reference sequence). DNA for the CDR3: TGCAGTGCTAGGGACAGCAAGGCTTATGGCTACACCTTC. This translates into CSARDSKAYGYTF.

The CDR3 DNA is TGCGCCAGCAGCTTGGCCTGGACACGGAGCTACGAGCAGTACTTC. Its translation: CASSLAWTRSYEQYF. This chain uses TRBV5-1 with TRBJ2-7, with D tentatively TRBD1 (5 bases). The CDR3 totals 15 residues. Germline V CDR1 and CDR2: SGHRS, YFSETQ. V was pared by 0 bases and J by 3 bases, with 13 bases between.

The chain carries TRBV4-1 and TRBJ1-6, with TRBD1 as a possible D gene (6 bases). The V gene lost 6 bases and the J gene lost 7 bases, with 13 bases spanning the gap. This CDR3 contains 14 residues. The germline CDR1 and CDR2 sequences are MGHRA and YSYEKL. For the CDR3, the DNA is TGCGCCAGCAGGCGGGAGGGGGGCAATTCACCCCTCCACTTT. It translates to CASRREGGNSPLHF.

The CDR3 is CASSQAGQGASEAFF. CDR3 bases: TGTGCCAGCAGCCAAGCAGGTCAGGGGGCATCTGAAGCTTTCTTT. V and J are TRBV3-1 and TRBJ1-1, with TRBD1 identical over 8 bases. V lost 1 base to trimming and J lost 6 bases; unmatched junction nucleotides: 7. The CDR3 runs to 15 residues. Germline values: CDR1 LGHDT, CDR2 YNNKEL (reference sequence).

This clonotype was seen a few times. Here the CDR3 reads CASSTPDRNEGNTIYF. CDR3 sequence (DNA): TGTGCCAGCAGCACCCCGGACAGGAACGAAGGAAACACCATATATTTT. The rearrangement links TRBV11-2 to TRBJ1-3; 7 nucleotides align to TRBD1. The CDR3 loop spans 16 amino acids. The germline V gene has CDR1 SGHAT and CDR2 FQNNGV. V trimming: 5 bases; J trimming: 4 bases; junction bases outside the gene matches: 11.

This chain links TRBV11-2 with TRBJ2-1, with D perhaps matching TRBD1 or TRBD2 (6 bases each). The germline V gene has CDR1 SGHAT and CDR2 FQNNGV. The CDR3 covers 14 residues. V gave up 7 bases and J gave up 0 bases, with 10 bases separating them. The CDR3 protein is CASTGAPSYNEQFF. CDR3 in DNA: TGTGCCAGCACGGGGGCTCCCTCCTACAATGAGCAGTTCTTC.

This clonotype was recorded only once. Likely a read error: the CDR3 ends without its conserved phenylalanine or tryptophan. The chain uses TRBV6-7 and TRBJ2-7; 9 nucleotides match TRBD1. TRBV6-7 is noted as an ORF with a role that remains uncertain. Unmatched junction bases numbered 9, after V lost 4 bases and J lost 5 bases. This CDR3 region has 15 residues. The CDR3 here is CASSCRDRDINEQYS. The CDR3 DNA is TGTGCCAGCAGTTGCCGGGACAGGGACATCAACGAGCAGTACTCC.

The V gene is TRBV4-2, the J gene TRBJ2-5, with D maybe TRBD2 (5 bases). CDR3 length equals 14 residues. Trimming took 1 base from V and 5 from J, leaving 11 bases between them. The V gene's germline CDR1 is LGHNA and CDR2 YNFKEQ. CDR3 nucleotides: TGTGCCAGCAGCCAAGTTTCTAGAGGGGAGACCCAGTACTTC. This sequence encodes CASSQVSRGETQYF.

The rearrangement uses TRBV6-1 and TRBJ2-3; TRBD1 matches at 7 bases. The CDR3 sequence is 12 residues long. V dropped 10 bases and J dropped 2; count of bases not matched to a gene: 3. Germline lookup yields CDR1 MNHNS and CDR2 SASEGT. CDR3 bases: TGTGCCATGCAGGGGGACACAGATACGCAGTATTTT. Its protein is CAMQGDTDTQYF.

The rearrangement links TRBV10-3 to TRBJ2-1, with a possible D match to TRBD1 (5 bases). CDR1 and CDR2 (germline): ENHRY, SYGVKD. Trimming cost V 3 bases and J 3 bases, with 9 bases left between them. The CDR3 is 14 amino acids. The CDR3 DNA follows: TGTGCCATCAGTGAAAGGGGATACTACAATGAGCAGTTCTTC. Residues: CAISERGYYNEQFF.

This clonotype was seen only a few times. This chain connects TRBV3-1 to TRBJ2-5, with 8 bases identical to TRBD2. Per the germline V gene, CDR1 is LGHDT and CDR2 is YNNKEL (reference sequence). The CDR3 spans 17 residues. The V and J ends lost 0 bases and 8 bases, in that order; junction bases with no gene match: 14. The CDR3 reads CASSQDRNSGEGNTQYF. The CDR3 DNA follows: TGTGCCAGCAGCCAAGATCGGAATAGCGGGGAGGGCAACACCCAGTACTTC.

This chain connects TRBV18 to TRBJ2-4; D perhaps matches TRBD1 (6 bases). V shed 6 bases and J shed 1 base, with 16 bases lying between them. The germline gives CDR1 KGHSH, CDR2 LQKENI. CDR3 length: 16 amino acids. The CDR3 DNA is TGTGCCAGCTCTACTGCCCAGGGGCATGCCAAAAACATTCAGTACTTC. Protein: CASSTAQGHAKNIQYF.

This clonotype was counted a few times. In DNA, the CDR3 is TGTGCCAGCAGTGATCCAGCGTCGACAGATACGCAGTATTTT. This translates into CASSDPASTDTQYF. This chain connects TRBV2 to TRBJ2-3; D gene uncertain. Germline assignment: CDR1 SNHLY and CDR2 FYNNEI. The CDR3 consists of 14 residues. Trimming pared 3 bases from V and 3 bases from J, leaving 10 bases between.

This clonotype was seen only a few times. V and J are TRBV20-1 and TRBJ2-5; 7 bases are a match to TRBD2. CDR3 length equals 15 residues. CDR1 and CDR2 from the germline V gene are DFQATT and SNEGSKA (reference sequence). The V and J ends lost 3 bases and 3 bases, in that order; junction bases with no gene match: 10. CDR3 residues: CSASPRSGLEETQYF. The CDR3 region has the DNA TGCAGTGCTAGCCCCAGGTCCGGACTAGAAGAGACCCAGTACTTC.

This clonotype was detected only a few times. The J gene is TRBJ1-1, the V gene TRBV12-5; TRBD1 aligns across 8 bases. The ends lost 9 bases at V and 2 bases at J; junction bases unmatched: 5. CDR1 is LGHNT, CDR2 FRNRAP, per germline. This CDR3 spans 13 amino acids. DNA of the CDR3: TGTGCTAGCCCAGGGGGCAGCAACACTGAAGCTTTCTTT. Protein sequence: CASPGGSNTEAFF.